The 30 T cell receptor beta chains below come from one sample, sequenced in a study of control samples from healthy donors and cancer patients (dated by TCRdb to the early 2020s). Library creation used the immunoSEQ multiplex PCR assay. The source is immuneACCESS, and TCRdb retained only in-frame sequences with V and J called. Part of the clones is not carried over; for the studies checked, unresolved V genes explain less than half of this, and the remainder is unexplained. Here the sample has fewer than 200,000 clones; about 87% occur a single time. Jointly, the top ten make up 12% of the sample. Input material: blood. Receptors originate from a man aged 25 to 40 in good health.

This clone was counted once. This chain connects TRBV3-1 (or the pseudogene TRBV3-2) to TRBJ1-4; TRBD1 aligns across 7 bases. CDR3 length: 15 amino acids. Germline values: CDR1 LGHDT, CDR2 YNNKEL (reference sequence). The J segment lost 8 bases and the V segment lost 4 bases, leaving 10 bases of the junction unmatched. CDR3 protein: CASSLTTGRREKLFF. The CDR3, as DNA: TGTGCCAGCAGCCTGACGACAGGGCGGCGGGAAAAACTGTTTTTT.

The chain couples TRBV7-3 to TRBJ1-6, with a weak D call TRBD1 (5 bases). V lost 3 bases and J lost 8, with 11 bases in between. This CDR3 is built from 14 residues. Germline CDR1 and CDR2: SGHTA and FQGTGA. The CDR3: CASSLGVRDSPLHF. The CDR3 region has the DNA TGTGCCAGCAGCTTGGGGGTGAGGGATTCACCCCTCCACTTT. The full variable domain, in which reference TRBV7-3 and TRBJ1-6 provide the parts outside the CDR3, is GAGVSQTPSNKVTEKGKYVELRCDPISGHTALYWYRQSLGQGPEFLIYFQGTGAADDSGLPNDRFFAVRPEGSVSTLKIQRTERGDSAVYLCASSLGVRDSPLHFGNGTRLTVT.

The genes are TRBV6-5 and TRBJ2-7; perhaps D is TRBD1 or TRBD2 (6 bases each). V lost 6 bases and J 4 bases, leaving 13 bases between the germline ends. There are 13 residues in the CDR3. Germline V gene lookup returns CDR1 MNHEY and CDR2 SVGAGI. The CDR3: CASREGVAYEQYF. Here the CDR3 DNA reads TGTGCCAGCAGGGAGGGGGTGGCGTACGAGCAGTACTTC.

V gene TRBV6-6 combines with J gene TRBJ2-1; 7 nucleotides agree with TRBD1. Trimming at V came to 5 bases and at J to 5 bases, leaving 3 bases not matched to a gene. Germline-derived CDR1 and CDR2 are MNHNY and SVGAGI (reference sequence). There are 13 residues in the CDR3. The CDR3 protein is CASSTGTDNEQFF. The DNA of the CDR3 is TGTGCCAGCAGTACGGGGACAGACAATGAGCAGTTCTTC.

The CDR3 region is CASSQASGGPGETQYF. The DNA for the CDR3 is TGTGCCAGCAGCCAAGCTAGCGGGGGGCCGGGAGAGACCCAGTACTTC. V usage is TRBV4-2 and J usage is TRBJ2-5, with 11 nucleotides matching TRBD2. There are 16 residues in the CDR3. In germline, CDR1 is LGHNA, CDR2 YNFKEQ. The J segment lost 4 bases and the V segment lost 1 base, leaving 5 bases of the junction unmatched.

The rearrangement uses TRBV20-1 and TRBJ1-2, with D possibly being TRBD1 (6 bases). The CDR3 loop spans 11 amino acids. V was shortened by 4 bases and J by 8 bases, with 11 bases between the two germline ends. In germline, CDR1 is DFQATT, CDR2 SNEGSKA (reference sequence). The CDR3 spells CSATRTAGYTF. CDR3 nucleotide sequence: TGCAGTGCTACACGGACAGCCGGCTACACCTTC.

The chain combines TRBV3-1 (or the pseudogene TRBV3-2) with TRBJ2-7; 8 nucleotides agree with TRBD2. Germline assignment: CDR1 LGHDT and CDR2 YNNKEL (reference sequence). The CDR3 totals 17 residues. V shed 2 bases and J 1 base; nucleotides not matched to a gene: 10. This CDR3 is CASSQPSGTRVSYEQYF. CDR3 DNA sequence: TGTGCCAGCAGCCAACCTTCAGGGACTAGGGTGTCCTACGAGCAGTACTTC.

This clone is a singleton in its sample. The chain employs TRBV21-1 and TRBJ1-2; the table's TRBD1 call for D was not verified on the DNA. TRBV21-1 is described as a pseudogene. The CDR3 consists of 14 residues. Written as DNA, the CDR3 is TGTGCCAGCAGCAACAGGGTAGAGTTCTATGGCTACACCTTC. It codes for CASSNRVEFYGYTF.

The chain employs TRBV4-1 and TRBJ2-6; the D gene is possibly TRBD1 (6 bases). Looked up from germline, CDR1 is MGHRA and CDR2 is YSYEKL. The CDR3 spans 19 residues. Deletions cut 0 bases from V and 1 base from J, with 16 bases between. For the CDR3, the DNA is TGCGCCAGCAGCCAAGATCACCCAGGGGCAAGATCTGGGGCCAACGTCCTGACTTTC. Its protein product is CASSQDHPGARSGANVLTF.

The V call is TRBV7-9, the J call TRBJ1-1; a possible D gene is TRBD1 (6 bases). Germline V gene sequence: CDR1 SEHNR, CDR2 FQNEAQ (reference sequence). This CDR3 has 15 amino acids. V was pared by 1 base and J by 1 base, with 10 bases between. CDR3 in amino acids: CASSLEGTPNTEAFF. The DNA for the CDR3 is TGTGCCAGCAGCTTAGAGGGGACACCGAACACTGAAGCTTTCTTT.

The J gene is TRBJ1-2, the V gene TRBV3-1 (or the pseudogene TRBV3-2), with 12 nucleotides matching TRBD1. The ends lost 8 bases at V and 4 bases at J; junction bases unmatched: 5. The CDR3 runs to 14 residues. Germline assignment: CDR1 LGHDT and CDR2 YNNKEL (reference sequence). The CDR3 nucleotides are TGTGCCAGCGAGGGACAGGGGGCCGGCTATGGCTACACCTTC. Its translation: CASEGQGAGYGYTF.

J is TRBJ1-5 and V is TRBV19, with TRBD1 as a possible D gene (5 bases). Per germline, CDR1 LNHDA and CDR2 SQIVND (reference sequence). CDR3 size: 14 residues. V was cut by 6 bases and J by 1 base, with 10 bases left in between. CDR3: CASRGEGSNQPQHF. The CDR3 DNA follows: TGTGCCAGTAGGGGGGAAGGGAGCAATCAGCCCCAGCATTTT. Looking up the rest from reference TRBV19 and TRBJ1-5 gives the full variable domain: DGGITQSPKYLFRKEGQNVTLSCEQNLNHDAMYWYRQDPGQGLRLIYYSQIVNDFQKGDIAEGYSVSREKKESFPLTVTSAQKNPTAFYLCASRGEGSNQPQHFGDGTRLSIL.

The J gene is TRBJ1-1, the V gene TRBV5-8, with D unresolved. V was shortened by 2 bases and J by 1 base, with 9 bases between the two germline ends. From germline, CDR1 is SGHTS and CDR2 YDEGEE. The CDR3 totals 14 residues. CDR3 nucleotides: TGTGCCAGCAGCTTCACAGTTCAGAACACTGAAGCTTTCTTT. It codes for CASSFTVQNTEAFF.

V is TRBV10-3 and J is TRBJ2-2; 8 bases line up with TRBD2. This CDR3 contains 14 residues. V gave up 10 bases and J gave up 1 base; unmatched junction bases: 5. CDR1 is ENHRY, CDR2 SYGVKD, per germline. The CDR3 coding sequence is TGTGCCACGGGGGGGACGTTGAACACCGGGGAGCTGTTTTTT. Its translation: CATGGTLNTGELFF.

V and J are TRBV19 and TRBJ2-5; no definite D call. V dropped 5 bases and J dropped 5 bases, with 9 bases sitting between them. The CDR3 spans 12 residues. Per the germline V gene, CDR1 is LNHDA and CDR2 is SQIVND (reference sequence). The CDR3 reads CASSSSWETQYF. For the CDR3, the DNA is TGTGCCAGTAGTTCGAGTTGGGAGACCCAGTACTTC.

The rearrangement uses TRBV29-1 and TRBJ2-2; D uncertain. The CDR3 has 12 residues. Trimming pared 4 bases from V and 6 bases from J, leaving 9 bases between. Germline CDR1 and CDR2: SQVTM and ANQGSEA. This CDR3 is CSVGHHAGELFF. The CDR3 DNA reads TGCAGCGTTGGGCACCATGCCGGGGAGCTGTTTTTT.

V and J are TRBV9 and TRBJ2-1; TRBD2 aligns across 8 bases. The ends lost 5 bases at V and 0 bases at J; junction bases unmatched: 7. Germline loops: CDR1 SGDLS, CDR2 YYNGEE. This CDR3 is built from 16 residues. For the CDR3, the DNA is TGTGCCAGCAGTGGCGGGGGGTTAAGCTCCTACAATGAGCAGTTCTTC. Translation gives CASSGGGLSSYNEQFF. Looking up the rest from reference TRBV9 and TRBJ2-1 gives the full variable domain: DSGVTQTPKHLITATGQRVTLRCSPRSGDLSVYWYQQSLDQGLQFLIQYYNGEERAKGNILERFSAQQFPDLHSELNLSSLELGDSALYFCASSGGGLSSYNEQFFGPGTRLTVL.

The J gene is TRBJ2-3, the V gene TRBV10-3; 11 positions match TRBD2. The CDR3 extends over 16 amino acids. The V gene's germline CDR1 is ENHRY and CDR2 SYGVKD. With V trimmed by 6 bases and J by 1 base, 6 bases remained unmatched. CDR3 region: CAISISGGVGTDTQYF. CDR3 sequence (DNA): TGTGCCATCAGCATTAGCGGGGGGGTGGGCACAGATACGCAGTATTTT.

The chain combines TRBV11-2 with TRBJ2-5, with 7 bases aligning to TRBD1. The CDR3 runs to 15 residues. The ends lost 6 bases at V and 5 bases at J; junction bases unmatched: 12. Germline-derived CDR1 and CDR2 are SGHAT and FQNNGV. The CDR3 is CASRPRTGSEETQYF. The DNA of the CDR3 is TGTGCCAGCAGGCCACGGACAGGCTCCGAGGAGACCCAGTACTTC.

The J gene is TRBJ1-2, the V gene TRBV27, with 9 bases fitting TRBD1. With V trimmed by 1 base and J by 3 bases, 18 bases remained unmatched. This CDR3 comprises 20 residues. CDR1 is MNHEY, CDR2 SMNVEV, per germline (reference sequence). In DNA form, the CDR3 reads TGTGCCAGCAGTTTATACCGTATACACCCGGGACAGGGAGAGGACTATGGCTACACCTTC. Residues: CASSLYRIHPGQGEDYGYTF.

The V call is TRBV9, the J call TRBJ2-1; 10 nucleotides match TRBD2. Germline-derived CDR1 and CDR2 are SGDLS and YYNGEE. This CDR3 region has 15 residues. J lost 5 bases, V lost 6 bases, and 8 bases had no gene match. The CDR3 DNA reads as TGTGCCAGCACCCCCACTAGCGGGGAGAACAATGAGCAGTTCTTC. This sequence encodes CASTPTSGENNEQFF. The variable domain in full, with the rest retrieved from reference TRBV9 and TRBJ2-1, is DSGVTQTPKHLITATGQRVTLRCSPRSGDLSVYWYQQSLDQGLQFLIQYYNGEERAKGNILERFSAQQFPDLHSELNLSSLELGDSALYFCASTPTSGENNEQFFGPGTRLTVL.

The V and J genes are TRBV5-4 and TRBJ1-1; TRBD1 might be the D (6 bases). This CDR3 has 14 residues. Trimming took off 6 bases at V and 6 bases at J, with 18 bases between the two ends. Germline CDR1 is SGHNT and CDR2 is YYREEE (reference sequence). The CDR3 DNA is TGTGCCAGCAACTTAGAAACAGGGACGGCTGAAGCTTTCTTT. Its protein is CASNLETGTAEAFF.

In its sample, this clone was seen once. CDR3 region: CASSSTDSFVSGNTIYF. The CDR3 region has the DNA TGTGCCAGCAGCTCGACGGACAGTTTCGTCTCTGGAAACACCATATATTTT. The chain couples TRBV5-5 to TRBJ1-3; possible D gene TRBD1, 6 bases. Per the germline V gene, CDR1 is SGHKS and CDR2 is YYEKEE (reference sequence). Trimming pared 3 bases from V and 0 bases from J, leaving 16 bases between. This CDR3 region has 17 residues.

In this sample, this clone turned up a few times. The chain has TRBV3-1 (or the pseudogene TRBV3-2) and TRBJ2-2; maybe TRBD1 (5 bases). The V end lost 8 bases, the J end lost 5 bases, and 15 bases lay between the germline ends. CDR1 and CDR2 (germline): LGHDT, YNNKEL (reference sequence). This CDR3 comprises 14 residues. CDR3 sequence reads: CASGPYRMTGELFF. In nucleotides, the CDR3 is TGTGCCAGCGGTCCTTACAGGATGACCGGGGAGCTGTTTTTT.

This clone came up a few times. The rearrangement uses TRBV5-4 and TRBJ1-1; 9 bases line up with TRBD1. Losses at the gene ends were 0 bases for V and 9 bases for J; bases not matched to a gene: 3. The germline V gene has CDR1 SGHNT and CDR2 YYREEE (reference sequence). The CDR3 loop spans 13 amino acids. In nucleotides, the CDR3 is TGTGCCAGCAGCTTGGAGGGGACAGGGCAAGCTTTCTTT. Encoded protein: CASSLEGTGQAFF. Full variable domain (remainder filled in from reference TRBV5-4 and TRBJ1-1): ETGVTQSPTHLIKTRGQQVTLRCSSQSGHNTVSWYQQALGQGPQFIFQYYREEENGRGNFPPRFSGLQFPNYSSELNVNALELDDSALYLCASSLEGTGQAFFGQGTRLTVV.

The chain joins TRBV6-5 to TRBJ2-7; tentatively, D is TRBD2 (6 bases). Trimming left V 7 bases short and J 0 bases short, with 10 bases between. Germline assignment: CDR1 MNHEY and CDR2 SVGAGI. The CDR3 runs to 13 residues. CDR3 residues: CASTGANSYEQYF. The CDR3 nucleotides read TGTGCCAGCACGGGAGCCAACTCCTACGAGCAGTACTTC.

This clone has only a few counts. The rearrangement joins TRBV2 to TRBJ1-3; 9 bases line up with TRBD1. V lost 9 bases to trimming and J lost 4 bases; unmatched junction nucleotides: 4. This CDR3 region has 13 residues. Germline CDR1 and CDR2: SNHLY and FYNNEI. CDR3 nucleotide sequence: TGTGCCAGTCTGGGGACAGGGGGAAACACCATATATTTT. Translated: CASLGTGGNTIYF.

The CDR3 DNA reads TGTGCCAGTAGTATATACACAGGACTCAATCAGCCCCAGCATTTT. Translated, it gives CASSIYTGLNQPQHF. The J gene is TRBJ1-5, the V gene TRBV19, with D tentatively TRBD1 (5 bases). V lost 2 bases to trimming and J lost 3 bases, with 11 bases between them. Germline assignment: CDR1 LNHDA and CDR2 SQIVND (reference sequence). This CDR3 is built from 15 residues.

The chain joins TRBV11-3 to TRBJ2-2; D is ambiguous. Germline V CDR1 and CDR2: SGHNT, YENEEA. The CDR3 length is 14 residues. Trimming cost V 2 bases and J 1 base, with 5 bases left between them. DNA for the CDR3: TGTGCCAGCAGCTTATTCGGGAACACCGGGGAGCTGTTTTTT. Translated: CASSLFGNTGELFF.

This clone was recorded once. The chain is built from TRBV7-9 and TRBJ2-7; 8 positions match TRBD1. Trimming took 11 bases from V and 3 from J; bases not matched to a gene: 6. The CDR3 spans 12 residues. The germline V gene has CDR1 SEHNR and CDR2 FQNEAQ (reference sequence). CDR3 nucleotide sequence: TGTGCCGCCGAAGACAGGGGCTACGAGCAGTACTTC. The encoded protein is CAAEDRGYEQYF.